The source of this T cell receptor (beta chain) is a study of blood T cell repertoires in COVID-19. Study-level background: Nucleic acid was either cDNA or gDNA, and it came from T cells, B-cell-depleted T cells, or PBMCs.

Cohort 3 recovered donors had two negative PCRs, clearance, or symptom resolution. Authors' analysis steps: Counts of nucleated cells, estimated from reference gene primer amplification, were obtained. Measured with immunoSEQ multiplex PCR; TCRdb has only the in-frame clones, and not every one. The V and J calls and the clone size are those of that table, but D and trimming were determined from the DNA. The sample holds 250,000 or so clones, over 75% seen once. Germline values: CDR1 KGHSH, CDR2 LQKENI. V gave up 3 bases and J gave up 4 bases; unmatched junction bases: 9. The CDR3 is 15 amino acids. This clonotype originated in a middle-aged man who had recovered from COVID-19. The chain carries TRBV18 and TRBJ2-7, with 7 bases lining up with TRBD1. Specimen: PBMCs or T cells enriched from blood (not recorded which). CDR3 sequence reads: CASSPGETGLYEQYF. DNA for the CDR3: TGTGCCAGCTCACCTGGAGAGACAGGGCTATACGAGCAGTACTTC.